The rows below give T cell receptor beta chains drawn from one sample of a study of vaccination effects on CD4 cells after COVID-19. No antigen is known for these receptors. Only in-frame clones appear in the TCRdb table, and some are missing; sequencing was by immunoSEQ multiplex PCR. The sample yields some 30,000 clones, approximately 70% seen once. The sample in question was CD4+ T cells from PBMCs cultured without peptide, obtained before COVID-19 vaccination. All receptors derive from a human donor who received a COVID-19 vaccine. Both conserved end residues are part of each CDR3. D genes are given only for firm matches. Size tells how often a clone was seen (once, few, many) or the class of an expanded clone, and some rows leave it out.

NA	TRBV12-3/TRBV12-4	TRBJ1-1	once	TGTGCCAGCAGTTTAGGGCAGGGGACTGAAGCTTTCTTT	CASSLGQGTEAFF
NA	TRBV7-9	TRBJ2-5	few	TGTGCCAGCAGCTTAGCGTCGGGGGCAGAGACCCAGTACTTC	CASSLASGAETQYF
TRBD1	TRBV5-1	TRBJ2-3	NA	TGCGCCAGCAGCAGGACAGGGTCCCCAGATACGCAGTATTTT	CASSRTGSPDTQYF
TRBD1	TRBV5-5	TRBJ1-1	NA	TGTGCCAGCAGCTTCGGGACAGGGGGCCTTTTCAAAGCTTTCTTT	CASSFGTGGLFKAFF
NA	TRBV6-5	TRBJ2-7	once	TGTGCCAGCTCGCACAAGATATACGAGCAGTACTTC	CASSHKIYEQYF
NA	TRBV19	TRBJ2-1	few	TGTGCCAGTAGTATAAGGTCGAGCTCCTACAATGAGCAGTTCTTC	CASSIRSSSYNEQFF
NA	TRBV3-1/TRBV3-2	TRBJ2-3	once	TGTGCCAGCAGCCAAATGCTCGCCACAGATACGCAGTATTTT	CASSQMLATDTQYF
NA	TRBV7-2	TRBJ2-2	NA	TGTGCCAGCACCTCGGACACCGGGGAGCTGTTTTTT	CASTSDTGELFF
TRBD1	TRBV12-3/TRBV12-4	TRBJ1-2	NA	TGTGCCAGCAGTCTAGGGACAGACTATGGCTACACCTTC	CASSLGTDYGYTF
NA	TRBV6-5	TRBJ2-2	NA	TGTGCCAGCAGTTATTTAGGCCGTAGGGGCACCGGGGAGCTGTTTTTT	CASSYLGRRGTGELFF
NA	TRBV5-4	TRBJ2-3	few	TGTGCCAGCAGCTTGGGACCCTACCTCACAGATACGCAGTATTTT	CASSLGPYLTDTQYF
NA	TRBV5-6	TRBJ2-7	NA	TGTGCCAGCAGTACCTCATTGGGTGGGGGGTACGAGCAGTACTTC	CASSTSLGGGYEQYF
NA	TRBV20-1	TRBJ1-2	few	TGCAGTGCTAGTCTGGAGTCGGGTGGCTACACCTTC	CSASLESGGYTF
NA	TRBV6-1	TRBJ1-2	NA	TGTGCCAGCAGTGAGGGAGGTCTAAAATATGGCTACACCTTC	CASSEGGLKYGYTF
NA	TRBV12-3/TRBV12-4	TRBJ2-1	NA	TGTGCCAGCAGTTTGGGCTATGAGCAGTTCTTC	CASSLGYEQFF